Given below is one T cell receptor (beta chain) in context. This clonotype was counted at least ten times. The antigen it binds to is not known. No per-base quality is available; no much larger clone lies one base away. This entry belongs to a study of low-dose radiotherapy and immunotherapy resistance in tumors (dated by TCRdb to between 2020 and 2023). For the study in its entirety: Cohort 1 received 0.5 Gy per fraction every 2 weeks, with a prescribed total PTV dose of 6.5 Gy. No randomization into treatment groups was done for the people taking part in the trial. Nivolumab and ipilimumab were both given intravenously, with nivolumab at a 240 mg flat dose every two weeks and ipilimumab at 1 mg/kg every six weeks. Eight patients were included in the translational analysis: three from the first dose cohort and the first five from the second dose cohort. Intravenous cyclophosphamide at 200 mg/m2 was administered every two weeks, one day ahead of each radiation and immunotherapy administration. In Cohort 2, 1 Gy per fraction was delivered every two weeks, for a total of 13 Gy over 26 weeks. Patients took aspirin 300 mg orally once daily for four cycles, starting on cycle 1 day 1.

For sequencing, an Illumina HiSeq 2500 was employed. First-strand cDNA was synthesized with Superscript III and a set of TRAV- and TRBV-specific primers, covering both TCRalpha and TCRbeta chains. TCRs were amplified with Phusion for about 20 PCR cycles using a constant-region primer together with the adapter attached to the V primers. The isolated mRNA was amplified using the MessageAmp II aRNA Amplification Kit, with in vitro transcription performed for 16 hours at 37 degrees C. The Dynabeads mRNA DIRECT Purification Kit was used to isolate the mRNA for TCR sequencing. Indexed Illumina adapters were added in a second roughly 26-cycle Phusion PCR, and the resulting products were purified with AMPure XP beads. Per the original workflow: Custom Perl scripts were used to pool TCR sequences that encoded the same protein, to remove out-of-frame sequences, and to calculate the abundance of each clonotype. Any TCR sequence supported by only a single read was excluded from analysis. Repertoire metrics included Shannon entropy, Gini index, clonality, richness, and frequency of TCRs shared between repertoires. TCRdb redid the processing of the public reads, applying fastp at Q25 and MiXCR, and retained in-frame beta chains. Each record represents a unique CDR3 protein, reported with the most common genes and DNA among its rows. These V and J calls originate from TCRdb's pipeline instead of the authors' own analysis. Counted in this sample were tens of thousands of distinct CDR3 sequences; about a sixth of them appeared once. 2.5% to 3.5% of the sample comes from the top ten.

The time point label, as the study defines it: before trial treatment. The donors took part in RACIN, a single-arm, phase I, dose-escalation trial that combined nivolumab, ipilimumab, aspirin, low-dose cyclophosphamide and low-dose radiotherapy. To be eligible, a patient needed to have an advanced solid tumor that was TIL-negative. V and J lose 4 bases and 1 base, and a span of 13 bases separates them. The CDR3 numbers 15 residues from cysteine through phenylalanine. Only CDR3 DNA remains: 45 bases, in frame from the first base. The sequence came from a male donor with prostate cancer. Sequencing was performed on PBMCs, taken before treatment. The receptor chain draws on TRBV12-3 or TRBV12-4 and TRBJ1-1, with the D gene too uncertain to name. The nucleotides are TGTGCCAGCAGTTCTCTCCCACGACAGAACACTGAAGCTTTCTTT. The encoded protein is CASSSLPRQNTEAFF.